This TCR beta chain stems from a study of robustness of blood B and T cell sequencing (dated by TCRdb to the late 2010s). For the study in its entirety: The study aimed to determine how much peripheral blood is needed to reliably characterize an individual's TCRbeta and IgG repertoires. As technical replicates, two replicate TCRbeta cDNA libraries were prepared from one shared RNA pool derived from a single 10 ml draw. In each of the 10 or so independently drawn blood samples, TCRbeta and IgG repertoires were quantified.

A note on this clonotype: It lacks a known antigen. Base quality data are lacking; no much larger clone is found one base away.

Library creation used PCR. Sequencer: Illumina MiSeq. SMARTScribe reverse transcriptase and a 5' template-switch oligo, by which a universal priming site was added, were used for cDNA synthesis. The template-switch oligo carried a 12-nucleotide random unique molecular identifier (UMI) that tagged each cDNA molecule. During reverse transcription, TCRbeta transcripts were targeted by chain-specific reverse primers. Residual template-switch adapters were removed by uracil DNA glycosylase treatment, and cDNA was purified using a Qiagen MinElute kit. The first PCR used KAPA HiFi HotStart ReadyMix for roughly 22 cycles, split across four 50 ul reactions with step-out primers. Before any further amplification, the products of the first-round PCR were gel-purified. Illumina Nextera adapters were added in a second roughly 8-cycle PCR, after which libraries were purified and pooled. For each TCRbeta molecule, the UMI barcode was captured by a 50-nucleotide 5' read. Per the source publication's procedure: The MIGEC toolkit was used to group reads by UMI into consensus reads. PEAR was used to merge forward and reverse consensus reads into final reads. A custom decontamination script removed identical UMI-sequence pairs shared across libraries, treating them as cross-sample contamination. MIGMAP, a wrapper around IgBLAST, was used for V(D)J assignment and CDR3 extraction. TCR clonotypes were defined by identical V gene, J gene and CDR3 amino acid sequence, and CDR1 and CDR2 were left unsequenced. TCRdb itself trimmed the public reads at Q25 with fastp, ran MiXCR and retained productive beta chains. One record per CDR3 amino acid sequence lists the most common genes and DNA. These V and J calls originate from TCRdb's pipeline instead of the authors' own analysis. This sample comprises roughly 1,500 distinct CDR3 sequences, about 66% of them detected only once. The ten largest clones add up to 35% to 45% of the sample.

Paper-wide results and their limitations: Between the technical replicate libraries, under 95% of the top 10,000 TCRbeta clonotypes in one library were also present in the other library. Evidence of cross-contamination, likely from batch processing, showed up in one pair of TCRbeta libraries, so the UMI-sequence pairs shared by that pair of libraries were removed. Every single 10 ml sample contained the 1,000 most abundant TCRbeta clonotypes from the pooled draws. TCRbeta rarefaction curves did not fully plateau, suggesting under-sequencing or many low-abundance clonotypes. Combining 3 or 4 tubes (about 27-40 ml blood) brought coverage of the top 10,000 TCRbeta clonotypes close to saturation. Because EDTA tubes had to be fractionated immediately, the use of EDTA tubes in multi-site collections was limited. No improvement in the overlap of rare TCRbeta clonotypes was observed when tubes were pooled, implying that much larger blood volumes would be needed for rare TCRbeta clonotypes to be captured.

Its CDR3 holds 15 amino acids, cysteine through phenylalanine. Only the CDR3 DNA is retained, 45 bases long and in frame from the first base. For CDR1 and CDR2, the germline V gene lists SGHRS and YFSETQ. V loses 4 bases, J loses 0 bases, and the germline ends lie 11 bases apart. TCRbeta repertoires were quantified from mRNA rather than genomic DNA, which captures expressed receptors. Buffy coat leukocytes were collected into Trizol, and RNA was extracted with the Direct-zol RNA MiniPrep Plus kit without cell sorting. EDTA blood tubes were spun right away at 4 degrees C to separate plasma, buffy coat and red blood cells.

This sequence originates from a human donor in good health. Sequenced sample: peripheral blood. In this chain, TRBV5-1 is recombined with TRBJ2-1; D gene: possibly TRBD1, on 6 matching bases. The DNA reads as follows: TGCGCCAGCAGCGTAACAGGGAACTCCTACAATGAGCAGTTCTTC. It translates as CASSVTGNSYNEQFF.